This is a list of T cell receptor beta chains from one sample in a study of cytomegalovirus exposure and HLA in healthy donors. Some clones are missing from TCRdb's copy, which holds only in-frame ones; the method was immunoSEQ multiplex PCR. The sample yields 150,000 to 200,000 clones, approximately 78% seen once. Sequencing was performed on PBMCs. The receptors were gathered from a woman in her late teens or twenties in good health and CMV-seronegative. CDR3s include the opening cysteine and the closing phenylalanine or tryptophan. Each record gives: clone size, J gene, D gene, V gene, CDR3 protein, CDR3 DNA. D genes are given only for firm matches. Clone size is given for some rows only: seen once, a few or many times, or a class if the clone is expanded.

once | TRBJ2-1 | TRBD2 | TRBV5-1 | CASSAVAGPKNEQFF | TGCGCCAGCAGCGCGGTAGCGGGGCCAAAGAATGAGCAGTTCTTC
NA | TRBJ1-4 | NA | TRBV10-2 | CASSESVGGLTNEKLFF | TGCGCCAGCAGTGAGTCGGTTGGGGGCCTCACTAATGAAAAACTGTTTTTT
NA | TRBJ2-7 | TRBD1 | TRBV7-9 | CASSLGSGTGVLAYEQYF | TGTGCCAGCAGCTTAGGGTCCGGGACAGGGGTGTTGGCCTACGAGCAGTACTTC
NA | TRBJ2-7 | TRBD1 | TRBV11-2 | CASSLDGDRVHEQYF | TGTGCCAGCAGCTTAGATGGGGACAGGGTCCACGAGCAGTACTTC
NA | TRBJ1-1 | NA | TRBV4-2 | CASSQDERPSEAFF | TGTGCCAGCAGCCAAGATGAGAGGCCTAGTGAAGCTTTCTTT
NA | TRBJ2-3 | NA | TRBV7-9 | CASSLWPPLVRGTDTQYF | TGTGCCAGCAGCTTATGGCCCCCGCTAGTACGGGGCACAGATACGCAGTATTTT
few | TRBJ1-3 | NA | TRBV20-1 | CSASAGNTIYF | TGCAGTGCTTCTGCTGGAAACACCATATATTTT
NA | TRBJ2-3 | TRBD2 | TRBV4-2 | CASSQGASGRTDTQYF | TGTGCCAGCAGCCAAGGGGCTAGCGGGAGGACAGATACGCAGTATTTT
NA | TRBJ2-7 | TRBD1 | TRBV2 | CASSGQGAIHEQYF | TGTGCCAGCAGTGGACAGGGGGCAATACACGAGCAGTACTTC
NA | TRBJ2-1 | TRBD2 | TRBV2 | CASSRLAGGTYNEQFF | TGTGCCAGCAGTAGACTAGCGGGGGGGACCTACAATGAGCAGTTCTTC
NA | TRBJ1-2 | NA | TRBV18 | CASSPDYFDYGYTF | TGTGCCAGCTCACCAGACTATTTCGACTATGGCTACACCTTC
NA | TRBJ2-5 | NA | TRBV4-1 | CASSQVYYDQETQYF | TGCGCCAGCAGCCAAGTGTACTACGACCAAGAGACCCAGTACTTC
NA | TRBJ1-3 | NA | TRBV5-1 | CASSLGSDHSGNTIYF | TGCGCCAGCAGCTTAGGCAGCGATCACTCTGGAAACACCATATATTTT
NA | TRBJ2-3 | NA | TRBV5-4 | CASSAGLKDTQYF | TGTGCCAGCAGCGCAGGACTCAAAGATACGCAGTATTTT
NA | TRBJ2-1 | TRBD2 | TRBV27 | CASSLFQTSGISSYNEQFF | TGTGCCAGCAGTTTATTCCAGACTAGCGGGATCAGCTCCTACAATGAGCAGTTCTTC
few | TRBJ2-7 | NA | TRBV27 | CASSLSPGSSYEQYF | TGTGCCAGCAGTTTATCCCCCGGGAGCTCCTACGAGCAGTACTTC
NA | TRBJ2-1 | TRBD2 | TRBV29-1 | CSVGTSGDYNEQFF | TGCAGCGTAGGGACTAGCGGGGACTACAATGAGCAGTTCTTC
NA | TRBJ2-1 | TRBD2 | TRBV27 | CASSLGLAGGYNEQFF | TGTGCCAGCAGTTTAGGACTAGCGGGAGGGTACAATGAGCAGTTCTTC
NA | TRBJ2-5 | TRBD1 | TRBV4-2 | CASSQGTGSSRETQYF | TGTGCCAGCAGCCAAGGGACAGGGTCTTCGCGAGAGACCCAGTACTTC
NA | TRBJ1-4 | NA | TRBV11-2 | CASSLTQGINEKLFF | TGTGCCAGCAGCCTTACACAGGGAATTAATGAAAAACTGTTTTTT
NA | TRBJ1-2 | TRBD1 | TRBV29-1 | CSVATDRKYGYTF | TGCAGCGTAGCTACGGACAGGAAATATGGCTACACCTTC
NA | TRBJ1-3 | NA | TRBV7-6 | CASSFRGSKGDFSGNTIYF | TGTGCCAGCAGCTTCAGAGGGAGTAAAGGGGACTTTTCTGGAAACACCATATATTTT
NA | TRBJ1-5 | TRBD1 | TRBV30 | CAWREKGTGDNQPQHF | TGTGCCTGGAGGGAAAAAGGGACAGGGGATAATCAGCCCCAGCATTTT
few | TRBJ2-2 | NA | TRBV6-5 | CASRDTGSGELFF | TGTGCCAGCAGGGACACAGGGTCCGGGGAGCTGTTTTTT
NA | TRBJ1-5 | TRBD1 | TRBV4-1 | CASSQLYKDRVHF | TGCGCCAGCAGCCAGCTCTATAAGGACAGGGTTCATTTT
once | TRBJ1-3 | NA | TRBV5-6 | CASSLQGSSGNTIYF | TGTGCCAGCAGCCTGCAGGGTTCTTCTGGAAACACCATATATTTT
NA | TRBJ1-4 | NA | TRBV6-6 | CATLVPTTSTRGKLFF | TGTGCCACCCTCGTGCCCACAACGAGTACCAGAGGAAAACTGTTTTTT
NA | TRBJ1-1 | NA | TRBV11-2 | CASSRGGEVRTEAFF | TGTGCCAGCAGCCGGGGGGGGGAGGTTCGGACTGAAGCTTTCTTT
NA | TRBJ1-1 | TRBD1 | TRBV5-6 | CASSLARGQRNTEAFF | TGTGCCAGCAGCTTGGCTAGGGGACAGAGGAACACTGAAGCTTTCTTT
NA | TRBJ2-7 | TRBD1 | TRBV5-1 | CASKAGDRASEQYF | TGCGCCAGCAAAGCTGGGGACAGGGCTTCCGAGCAGTACTTC
NA | TRBJ1-5 | TRBD1 | TRBV6-1 | CASSADRMGNQPQHF | TGTGCCAGCAGCGCGGACAGGATGGGCAATCAGCCCCAGCATTTT
NA | TRBJ2-7 | NA | TRBV29-1 | CSVDGGTGIYEQYF | TGCAGCGTTGACGGCGGGACGGGCATCTACGAGCAGTACTTC
NA | TRBJ1-1 | NA | TRBV5-4 | CASSPRGATNTEAFF | TGTGCCAGCAGTCCCCGGGGGGCGACGAACACTGAAGCTTTCTTT
NA | TRBJ2-3 | NA | TRBV7-3 | CASSVSTLSTDTQYF | TGTGCCAGCAGCGTCTCGACACTTAGCACAGATACGCAGTATTTT
NA | TRBJ2-3 | NA | TRBV28 | CASSLNWYTQYF | TGTGCCAGCAGCCTTAACTGGTATACGCAGTATTTT
NA | TRBJ2-1 | NA | TRBV13 | CASSPRDFGNEQFF | TGTGCCAGCAGCCCCCGGGACTTCGGTAACGAGCAGTTCTTC
NA | TRBJ2-7 | NA | TRBV2 | CASSERLQPYEQYF | TGTGCCAGCAGTGAAAGATTACAGCCCTACGAGCAGTACTTC
NA | TRBJ2-5 | TRBD1 | TRBV28 | CASSLGVGTAQETQYF | TGTGCCAGCAGTTTAGGGGTCGGGACAGCGCAAGAGACCCAGTACTTC
once | TRBJ1-5 | TRBD1 | TRBV19 | CASGRDRVNQPQHF | TGTGCCAGTGGGCGGGACAGGGTAAATCAGCCCCAGCATTTT
NA | TRBJ2-7 | TRBD1 | TRBV11-2 | CASSLAGTGIYEQYF | TGTGCCAGCAGCTTAGCCGGGACAGGGATCTACGAGCAGTACTTC
few | TRBJ1-1 | NA | TRBV20-1 | CSARQFTEAFF | TGCAGTGCTAGACAATTCACTGAAGCTTTCTTT
NA | TRBJ1-3 | NA | TRBV4-2 | CASRAMRGVWDTIYF | TGTGCCAGCAGGGCAATGCGGGGGGTTTGGGACACCATATATTTT
once | TRBJ1-2 | NA | TRBV5-1 | CASSLLVTADLVNYGYTF | TGCGCCAGCAGCTTGCTTGTGACAGCCGACCTTGTTAACTATGGCTACACCTTC
NA | TRBJ1-2 | NA | TRBV29-1 | CSGDIGGYTF | TGCAGCGGGGACATTGGAGGCTACACCTTC
NA | TRBJ2-7 | NA | TRBV6-4 | CASSDYQTTYEQYF | TGTGCCAGCAGTGACTACCAGACTACCTACGAGCAGTACTTC
NA | TRBJ2-1 | TRBD1 | TRBV7-9 | CASSRTGTYNEQFF | TGTGCCAGCAGCCGGACAGGTACCTACAATGAGCAGTTCTTC
NA | TRBJ2-5 | NA | TRBV11-2 | CASSLEDDRLGGTQYF | TGTGCCAGCAGCTTAGAGGATGACAGGTTAGGTGGGACCCAGTACTTC
NA | TRBJ1-4 | TRBD1 | TRBV19 | CASSITGDSGEKLFF | TGTGCCAGTAGTATAACAGGGGATTCTGGTGAAAAACTGTTTTTT
NA | TRBJ2-7 | NA | TRBV5-6 | CASSLGPEGNEQYF | TGTGCCAGCAGTCTCGGCCCGGAGGGCAACGAGCAGTACTTC
once | TRBJ2-7 | TRBD2 | TRBV5-1 | CASSLDGRATYEQYF | TGCGCCAGCAGCTTGGACGGGAGGGCCACTTACGAGCAGTACTTC
NA | TRBJ2-7 | TRBD2 | TRBV6-5 | CASSYWTSGRGNEQYF | TGTGCCAGCAGTTACTGGACTAGCGGAAGGGGTAACGAGCAGTACTTC
NA | TRBJ1-4 | NA | TRBV28 | CASLPGTNEKLFF | TGTGCCAGCCTGCCGGGGACTAATGAAAAACTGTTTTTT